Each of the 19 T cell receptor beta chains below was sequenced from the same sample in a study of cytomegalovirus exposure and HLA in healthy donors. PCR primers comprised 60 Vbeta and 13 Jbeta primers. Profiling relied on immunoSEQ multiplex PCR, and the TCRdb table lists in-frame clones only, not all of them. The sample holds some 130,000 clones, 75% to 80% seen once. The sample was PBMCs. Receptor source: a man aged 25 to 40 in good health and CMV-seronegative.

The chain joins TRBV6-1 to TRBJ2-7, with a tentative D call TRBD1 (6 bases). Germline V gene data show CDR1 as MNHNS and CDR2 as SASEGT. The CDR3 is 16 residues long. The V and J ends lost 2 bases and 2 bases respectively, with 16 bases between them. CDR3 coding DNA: TGTGCCAGCAGTGAAAGCCTGGACAGCACAACCTACGAGCAGTACTTC. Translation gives CASSESLDSTTYEQYF.

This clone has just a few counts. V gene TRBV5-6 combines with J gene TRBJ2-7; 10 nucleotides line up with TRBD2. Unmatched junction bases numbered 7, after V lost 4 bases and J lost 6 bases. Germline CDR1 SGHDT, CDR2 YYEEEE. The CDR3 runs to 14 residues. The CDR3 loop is CASSLLAGDGEQYF. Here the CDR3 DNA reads TGTGCCAGCAGCCTCCTAGCGGGAGACGGCGAGCAGTACTTC.

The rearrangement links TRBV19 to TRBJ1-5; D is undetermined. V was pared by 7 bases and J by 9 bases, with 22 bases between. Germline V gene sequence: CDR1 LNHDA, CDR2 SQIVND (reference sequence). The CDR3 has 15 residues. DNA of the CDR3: TGTGCCAGTAAACGGTCCAAGTTACTCCATTGGCCCCAGCATTTT. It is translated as CASKRSKLLHWPQHF.

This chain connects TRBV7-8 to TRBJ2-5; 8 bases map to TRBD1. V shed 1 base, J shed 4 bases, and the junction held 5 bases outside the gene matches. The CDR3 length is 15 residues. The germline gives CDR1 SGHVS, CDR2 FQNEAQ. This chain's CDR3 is CASSLGTGLGETQYF. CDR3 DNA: TGTGCCAGCAGCTTAGGGACAGGGTTGGGAGAGACCCAGTACTTC. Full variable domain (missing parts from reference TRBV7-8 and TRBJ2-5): GAGVSQSPRYKVAKRGQDVALRCDPISGHVSLFWYQQALGQGPEFLTYFQNEAQLDKSGLPSDRFFAERPEGSVSTLKIQRTQQEDSAVYLCASSLGTGLGETQYFGPGTRLLVL.

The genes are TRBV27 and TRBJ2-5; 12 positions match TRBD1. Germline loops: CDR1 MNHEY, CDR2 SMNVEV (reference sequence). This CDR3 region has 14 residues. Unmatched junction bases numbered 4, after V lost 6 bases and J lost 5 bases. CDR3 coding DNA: TGTGCCAGCAGAGGGACAGGGGGCTGGGAGACCCAGTACTTC. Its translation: CASRGTGGWETQYF.

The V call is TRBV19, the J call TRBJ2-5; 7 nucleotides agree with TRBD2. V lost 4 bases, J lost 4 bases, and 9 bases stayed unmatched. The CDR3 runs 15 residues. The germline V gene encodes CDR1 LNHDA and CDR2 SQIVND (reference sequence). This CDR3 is CASSTGREMGETQYF. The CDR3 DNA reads TGTGCCAGTAGTACAGGGCGGGAGATGGGAGAGACCCAGTACTTC.

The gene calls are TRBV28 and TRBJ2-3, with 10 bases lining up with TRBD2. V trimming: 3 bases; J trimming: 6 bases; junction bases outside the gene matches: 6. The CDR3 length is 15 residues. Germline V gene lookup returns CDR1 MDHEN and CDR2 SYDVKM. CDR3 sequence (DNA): TGTGCCAGCAGTTTGAGGACTAGCGGAGCGGATACGCAGTATTTT. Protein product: CASSLRTSGADTQYF.

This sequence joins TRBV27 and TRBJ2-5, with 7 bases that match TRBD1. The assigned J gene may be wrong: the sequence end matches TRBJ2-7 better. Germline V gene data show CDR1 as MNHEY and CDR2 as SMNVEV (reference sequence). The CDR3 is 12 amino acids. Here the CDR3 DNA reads TGTGCCAGCAGGGCAGGGGGTAACGAGCAGTACTTC. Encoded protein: CASRAGGNEQYF.

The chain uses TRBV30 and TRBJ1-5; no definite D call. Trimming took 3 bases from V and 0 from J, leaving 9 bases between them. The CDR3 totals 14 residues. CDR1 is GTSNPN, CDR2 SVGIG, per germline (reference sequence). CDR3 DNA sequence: TGTGCCTGGAGCGACGACAATAGCAATCAGCCCCAGCATTTT. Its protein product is CAWSDDNSNQPQHF.

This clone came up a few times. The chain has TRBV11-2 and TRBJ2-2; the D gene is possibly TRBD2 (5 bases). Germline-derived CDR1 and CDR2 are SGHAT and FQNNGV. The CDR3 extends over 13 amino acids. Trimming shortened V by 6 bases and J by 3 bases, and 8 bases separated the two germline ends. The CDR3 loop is CASRPGYTGELFF. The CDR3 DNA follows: TGTGCCAGCAGACCGGGGTACACCGGGGAGCTGTTTTTT.

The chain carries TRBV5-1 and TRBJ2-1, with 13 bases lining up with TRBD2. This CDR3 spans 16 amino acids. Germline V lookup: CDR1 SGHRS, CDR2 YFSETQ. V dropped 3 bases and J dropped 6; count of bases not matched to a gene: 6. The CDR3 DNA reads TGCGCCAGCAGCTCCGGACTAGCGGGAGAACCCAATGAGCAGTTCTTC. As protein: CASSSGLAGEPNEQFF.

Here the CDR3 DNA reads TGTGCCAGCAGCCCCATCGGGACAGATACGCAGTATTTT. This gives the protein CASSPIGTDTQYF. This rearrangement joins TRBV7-9 to TRBJ2-3; D remains unclear. The germline CDR1 and CDR2 sequences are SEHNR and FQNEAQ (reference sequence). The V gene lost 5 bases and the J gene lost 3 bases, with 9 bases spanning the gap. CDR3 length equals 13 residues.

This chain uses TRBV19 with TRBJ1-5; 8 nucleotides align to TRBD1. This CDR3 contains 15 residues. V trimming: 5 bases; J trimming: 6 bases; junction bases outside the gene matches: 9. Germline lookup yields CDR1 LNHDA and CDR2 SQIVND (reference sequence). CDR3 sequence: CASSARTGPSQPQHF. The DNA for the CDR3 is TGTGCCAGTAGTGCCCGGACAGGGCCGAGTCAGCCCCAGCATTTT.

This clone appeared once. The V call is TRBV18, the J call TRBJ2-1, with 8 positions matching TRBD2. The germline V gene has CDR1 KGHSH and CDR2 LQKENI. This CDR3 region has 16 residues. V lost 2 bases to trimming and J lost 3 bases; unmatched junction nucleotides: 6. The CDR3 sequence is CASSPIAGPNYNEQFF. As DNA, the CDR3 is TGTGCCAGCTCACCAATAGCGGGACCGAACTACAATGAGCAGTTCTTC. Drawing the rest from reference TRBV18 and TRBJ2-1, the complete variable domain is NAGVMQNPRHLVRRRGQEARLRCSPMKGHSHVYWYRQLPEEGLKFMVYLQKENIIDESGMPKERFSAEFPKEGPSILRIQQVVRGDSAAYFCASSPIAGPNYNEQFFGPGTRLTVL.

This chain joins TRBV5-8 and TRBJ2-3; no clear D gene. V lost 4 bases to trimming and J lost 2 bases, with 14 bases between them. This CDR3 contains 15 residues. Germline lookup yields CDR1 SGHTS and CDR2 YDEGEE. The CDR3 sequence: CASSPGTSLTDTQYF. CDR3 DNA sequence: TGTGCCAGCAGCCCAGGAACCTCCCTCACAGATACGCAGTATTTT.

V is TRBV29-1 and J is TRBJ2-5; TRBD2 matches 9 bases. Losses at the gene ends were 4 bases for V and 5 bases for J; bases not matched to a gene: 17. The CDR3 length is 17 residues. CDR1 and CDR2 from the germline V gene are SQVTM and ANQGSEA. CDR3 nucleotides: TGCAGCGTTGGATTGTCAGGAGCGGGAGGTCCCTTGGAGACCCAGTACTTC. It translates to CSVGLSGAGGPLETQYF.

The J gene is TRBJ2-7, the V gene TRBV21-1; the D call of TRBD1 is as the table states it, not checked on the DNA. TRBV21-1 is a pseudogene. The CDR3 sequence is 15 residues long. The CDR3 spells CASSLGRQDSYEQYF. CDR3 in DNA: TGTGCCAGCAGTTTAGGCCGACAGGACTCCTACGAGCAGTACTTC.

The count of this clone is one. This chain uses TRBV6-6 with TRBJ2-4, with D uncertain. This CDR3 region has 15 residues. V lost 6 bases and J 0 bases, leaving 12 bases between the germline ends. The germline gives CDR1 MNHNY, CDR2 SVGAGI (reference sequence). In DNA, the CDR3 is TGTGCCAGCAGCTCCGGTGAGCCAGCCAAAAACATTCAGTACTTC. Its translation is CASSSGEPAKNIQYF.

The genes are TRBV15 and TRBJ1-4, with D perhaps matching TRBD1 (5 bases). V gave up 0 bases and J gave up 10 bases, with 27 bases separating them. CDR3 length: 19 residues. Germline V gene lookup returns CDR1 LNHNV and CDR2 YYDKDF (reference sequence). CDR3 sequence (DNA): TGTGCCACCAGCAGAGATAGGAATCAGGCTTCGGGGGGGACGGGAAAACTGTTTTTT. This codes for CATSRDRNQASGGTGKLFF. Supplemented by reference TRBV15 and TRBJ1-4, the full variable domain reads DAMVIQNPRYQVTQFGKPVTLSCSQTLNHNVMYWYQQKSSQAPKLLFHYYDKDFNNEADTPDNFQSRRPNTSFCFLDIRSPGLGDTAMYLCATSRDRNQASGGTGKLFFGSGTQLSVL.